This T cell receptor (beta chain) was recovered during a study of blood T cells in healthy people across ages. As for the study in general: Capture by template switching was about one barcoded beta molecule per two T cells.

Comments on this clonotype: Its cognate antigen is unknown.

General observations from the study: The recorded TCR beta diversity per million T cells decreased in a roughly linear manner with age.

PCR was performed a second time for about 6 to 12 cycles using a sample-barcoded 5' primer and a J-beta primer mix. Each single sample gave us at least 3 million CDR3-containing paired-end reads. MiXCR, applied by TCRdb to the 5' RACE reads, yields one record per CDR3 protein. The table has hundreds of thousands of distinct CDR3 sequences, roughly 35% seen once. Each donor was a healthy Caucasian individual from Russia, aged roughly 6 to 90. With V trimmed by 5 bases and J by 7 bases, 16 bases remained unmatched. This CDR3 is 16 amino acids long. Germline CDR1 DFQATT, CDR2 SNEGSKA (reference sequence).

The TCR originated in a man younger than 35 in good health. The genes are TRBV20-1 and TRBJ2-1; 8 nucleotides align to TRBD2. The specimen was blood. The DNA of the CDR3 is TGCAGTGCTTCGTCTAGCGGGCCCTATTTGTGGAATGAGCAGTTCTTC. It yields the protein CSASSSGPYLWNEQFF.